This T cell receptor beta chain was documented in a study of blood T cell repertoires in COVID-19. Study information: COVID-19 samples, acute and convalescent, were from the United States, Italy and Spain. PBMCs, B-cell-depleted T cells, or T cells provided the cDNA or gDNA that made up the material.

The germline CDR1 and CDR2 sequences are ENHRY and SYGVKD. V lost 4 bases and J lost 2, with 12 bases in between. There are 14 residues in the CDR3. Under the authors' procedure: Amplification from reference gene primers served as the basis for estimated nucleated cell counts. Here immunoSEQ multiplex PCR was the method, and the copy in TCRdb shows in-frame clones only, minus some. V and J calls and clone size are those listed in that table; D and trimming were worked out from the DNA. The sample holds roughly 250,000 clones, roughly 80% seen once. The rearrangement joins TRBV10-3 to TRBJ2-7; no definite D call. The sequenced sample consisted of peripheral blood. The clonotype comes from a woman older than 75 with active or convalescent COVID-19. CDR3 residues: CAISAVSATYEQYF. DNA for the CDR3: TGTGCCATCAGTGCGGTGTCAGCGACCTACGAGCAGTACTTC.